This TCR beta chain was sequenced during a study of regulatory T cells in long-lasting Graves disease. Researchers made TCR beta libraries by using iRepertoire HTBI primers and running Arm-PCR on CDR3 regions. TCRdb fed the multiplex PCR reads into MiXCR, producing one record per CDR3 protein. Of about 470,000 distinct CDR3 sequences in the sample, 20% to 25% were seen once. There are many counts of this clonotype. V was clipped by 3 bases and J by 2 bases, with 14 bases between them. Germline CDR1 reads MDHEN; CDR2 reads SYDVKM. The CDR3 covers 16 residues. This sample's time point: persistent/refractory GD, antithyroid drugs over 5 years with positive TRAb. PBMC RNA was the source of the TCR library.

The input for sequencing was peripheral blood mononuclear cells (PBMCs), taken when the disease was refractory, from a patient treated with antithyroid drugs. The sequence derives from a female donor with Graves disease. The chain uses TRBV28 and TRBJ1-5; no definite D call. For the CDR3, the DNA is TGTGCCAGCAGTTTCTTCCGCCACGGGGGCAATCAGCCCCAGCATTTT. Translating it yields CASSFFRHGGNQPQHF.